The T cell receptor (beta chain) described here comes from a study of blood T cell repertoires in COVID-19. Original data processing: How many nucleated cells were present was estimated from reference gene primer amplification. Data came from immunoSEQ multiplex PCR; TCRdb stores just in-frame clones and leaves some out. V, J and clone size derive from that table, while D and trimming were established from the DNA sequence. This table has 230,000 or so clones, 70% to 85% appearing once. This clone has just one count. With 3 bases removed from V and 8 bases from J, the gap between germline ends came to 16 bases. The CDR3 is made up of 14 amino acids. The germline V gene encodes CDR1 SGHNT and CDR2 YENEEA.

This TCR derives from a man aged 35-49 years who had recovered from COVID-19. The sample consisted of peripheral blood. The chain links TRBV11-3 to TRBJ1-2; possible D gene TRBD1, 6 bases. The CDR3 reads CASSLGAGWRGYTF. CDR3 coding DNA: TGTGCCAGCAGCTTGGGGGCCGGCTGGAGGGGCTACACCTTC.